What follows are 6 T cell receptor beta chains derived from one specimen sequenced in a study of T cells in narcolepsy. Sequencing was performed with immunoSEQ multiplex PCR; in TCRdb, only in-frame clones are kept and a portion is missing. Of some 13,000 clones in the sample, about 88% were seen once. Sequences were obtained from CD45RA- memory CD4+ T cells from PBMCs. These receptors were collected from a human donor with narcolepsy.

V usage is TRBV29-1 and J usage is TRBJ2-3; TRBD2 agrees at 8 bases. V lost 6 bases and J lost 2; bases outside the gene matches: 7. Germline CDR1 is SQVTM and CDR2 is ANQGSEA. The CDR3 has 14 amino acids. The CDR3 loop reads CSVALAGNTDTQYF. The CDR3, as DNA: TGCAGCGTCGCATTAGCGGGAAACACAGATACGCAGTATTTT.

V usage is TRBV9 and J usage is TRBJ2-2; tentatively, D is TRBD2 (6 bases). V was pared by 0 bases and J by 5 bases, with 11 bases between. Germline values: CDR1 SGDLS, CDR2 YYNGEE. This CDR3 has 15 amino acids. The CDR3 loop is CASSVASAGTGELFF. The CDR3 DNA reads TGTGCCAGCAGCGTAGCTTCGGCGGGGACCGGGGAGCTGTTTTTT.

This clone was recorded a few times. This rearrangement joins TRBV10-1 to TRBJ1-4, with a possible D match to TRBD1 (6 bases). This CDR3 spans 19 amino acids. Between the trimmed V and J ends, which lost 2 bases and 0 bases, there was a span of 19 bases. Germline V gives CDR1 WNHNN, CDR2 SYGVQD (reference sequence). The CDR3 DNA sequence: TGCGCCAGCAGTGAGATCCCAGGGATGGGGGCCCCAACTAATGAAAAACTGTTTTTT. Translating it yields CASSEIPGMGAPTNEKLFF.

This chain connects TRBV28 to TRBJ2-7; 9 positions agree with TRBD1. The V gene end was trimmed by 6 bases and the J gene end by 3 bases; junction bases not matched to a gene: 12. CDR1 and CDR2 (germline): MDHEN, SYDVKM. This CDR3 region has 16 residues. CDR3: CASSPPGQGIFYEQYF. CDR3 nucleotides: TGTGCCAGCAGCCCACCGGGACAGGGCATCTTCTACGAGCAGTACTTC.

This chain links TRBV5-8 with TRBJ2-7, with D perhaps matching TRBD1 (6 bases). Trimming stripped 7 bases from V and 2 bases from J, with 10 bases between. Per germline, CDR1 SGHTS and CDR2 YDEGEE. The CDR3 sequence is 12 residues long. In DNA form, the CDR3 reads TGTGCCAGCGCCCACAGGGCCTACGAGCAGTACTTC. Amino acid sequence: CASAHRAYEQYF.

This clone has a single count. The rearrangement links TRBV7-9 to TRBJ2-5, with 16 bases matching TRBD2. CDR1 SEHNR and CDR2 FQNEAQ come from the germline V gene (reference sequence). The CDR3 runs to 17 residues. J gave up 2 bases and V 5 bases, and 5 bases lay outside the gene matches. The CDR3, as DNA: TGTGCCAGCAGCCCGGGACTAGCGGGAGGGCGACAAGAGACCCAGTACTTC. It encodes CASSPGLAGGRQETQYF.